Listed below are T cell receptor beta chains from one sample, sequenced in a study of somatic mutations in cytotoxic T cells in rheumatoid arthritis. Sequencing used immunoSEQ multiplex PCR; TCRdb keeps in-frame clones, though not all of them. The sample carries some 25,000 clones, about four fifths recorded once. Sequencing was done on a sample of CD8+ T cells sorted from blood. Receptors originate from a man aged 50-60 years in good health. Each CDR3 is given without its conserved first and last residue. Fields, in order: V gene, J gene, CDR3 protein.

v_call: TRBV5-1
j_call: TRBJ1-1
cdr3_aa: ASSTGSWAF

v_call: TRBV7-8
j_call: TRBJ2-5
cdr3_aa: ASSWREEGAHLGETQY

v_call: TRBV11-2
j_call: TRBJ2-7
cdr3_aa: ASALTGTYEQY

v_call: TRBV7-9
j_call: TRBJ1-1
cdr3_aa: ASSDRTPEAF

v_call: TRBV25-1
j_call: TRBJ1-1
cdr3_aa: ASSAVRGEAF

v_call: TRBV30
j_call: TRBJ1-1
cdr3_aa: AWSVVTGAF

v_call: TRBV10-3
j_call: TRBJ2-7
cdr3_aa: AISESVGLSYEQY

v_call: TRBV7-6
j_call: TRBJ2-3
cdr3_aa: ASSLAAGGWSDTQY

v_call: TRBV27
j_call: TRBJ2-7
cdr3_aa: ASSLSLGTAVYEQY

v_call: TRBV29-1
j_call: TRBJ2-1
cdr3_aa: SVFSSNEQF

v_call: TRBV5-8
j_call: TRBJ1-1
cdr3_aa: ASSFIRVQLNTEAF

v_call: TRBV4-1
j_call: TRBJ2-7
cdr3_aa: ASSQRRQSKGEQY

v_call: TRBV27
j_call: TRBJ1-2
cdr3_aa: ASSPGTGGVFINYGYT

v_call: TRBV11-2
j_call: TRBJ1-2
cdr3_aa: ASSPTGAPYGYT

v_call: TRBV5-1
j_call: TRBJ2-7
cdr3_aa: ASSLGASYEQY

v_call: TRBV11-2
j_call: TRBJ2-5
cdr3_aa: ASSQGGRAQY

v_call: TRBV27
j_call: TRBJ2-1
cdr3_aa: ASSPRQSPAYEQF

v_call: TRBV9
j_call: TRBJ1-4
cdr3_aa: ASSETGIPATNEKLF

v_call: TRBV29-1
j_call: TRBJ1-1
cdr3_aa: SESNTEAF

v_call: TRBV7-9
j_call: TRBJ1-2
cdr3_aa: ASSLVTGWDGYT

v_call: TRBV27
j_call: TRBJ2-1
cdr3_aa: ASSLVGGATNEQF

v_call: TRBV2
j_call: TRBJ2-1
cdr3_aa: ASSESPSGRTPYNEQF

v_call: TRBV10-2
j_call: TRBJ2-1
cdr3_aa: ASSEYSGLGNEQF

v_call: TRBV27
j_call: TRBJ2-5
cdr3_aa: ASSLIPGQGLEGTQY

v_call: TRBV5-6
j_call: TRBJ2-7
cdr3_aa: ASSLGGSNEQY

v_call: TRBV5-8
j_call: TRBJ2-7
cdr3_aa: ASSSNRH

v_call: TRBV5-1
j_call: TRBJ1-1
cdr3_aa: ASSLEGGNTEAF

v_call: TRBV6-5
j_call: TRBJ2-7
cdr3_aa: ASSGLAVYEQY

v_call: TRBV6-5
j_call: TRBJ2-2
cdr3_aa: ASSYFRNTGELF

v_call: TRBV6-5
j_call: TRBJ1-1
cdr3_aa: ASSYTRTGLTEAF

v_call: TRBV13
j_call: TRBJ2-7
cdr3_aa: ASSPPAGDRSSYEQY

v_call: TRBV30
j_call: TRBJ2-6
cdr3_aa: AWSVLGSGGANVLT

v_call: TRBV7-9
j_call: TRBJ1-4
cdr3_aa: ASSSLQGYFEKLF

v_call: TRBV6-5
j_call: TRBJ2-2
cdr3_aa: ASSYSTTTGELF

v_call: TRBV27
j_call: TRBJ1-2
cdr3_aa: ASSLSWGTGINYGYT

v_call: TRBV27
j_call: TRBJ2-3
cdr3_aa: ASSLSDYTDTQY

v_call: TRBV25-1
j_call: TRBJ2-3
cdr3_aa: ASSKREGLDTQY

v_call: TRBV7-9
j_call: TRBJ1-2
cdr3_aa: ASTPTGGENYGYT

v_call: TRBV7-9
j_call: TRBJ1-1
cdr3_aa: ASSSPTKVNTEAF

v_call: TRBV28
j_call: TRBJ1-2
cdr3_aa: ASSLVLGSGGYT

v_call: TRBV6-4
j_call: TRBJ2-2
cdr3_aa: ASSDPGLVSGELF

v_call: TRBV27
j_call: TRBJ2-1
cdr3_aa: ASSFRGGEGEQF

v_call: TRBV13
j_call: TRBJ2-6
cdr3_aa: ASSFSSGRRSGANVLT

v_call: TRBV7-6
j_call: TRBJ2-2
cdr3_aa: ASSGGWTGTGELF

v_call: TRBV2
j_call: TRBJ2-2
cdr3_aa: ASRDILAGVDGELF

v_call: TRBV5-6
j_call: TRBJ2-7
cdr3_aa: ASSFGFYEQY

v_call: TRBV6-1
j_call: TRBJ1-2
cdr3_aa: ASSEVGEVGSYGYT

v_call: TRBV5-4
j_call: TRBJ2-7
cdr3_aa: ASSPGTSGEQY

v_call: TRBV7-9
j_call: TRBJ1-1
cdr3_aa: ASSPGYGDTEAF

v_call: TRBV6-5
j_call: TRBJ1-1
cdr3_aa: ASSSYRVGYTEAF

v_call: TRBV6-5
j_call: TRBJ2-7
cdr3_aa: ASSYRTSGTYEQY

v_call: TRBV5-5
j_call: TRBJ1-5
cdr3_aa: ASSLDVGQPQH

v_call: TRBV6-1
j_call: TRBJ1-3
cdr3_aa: ASSAVTGNTIY

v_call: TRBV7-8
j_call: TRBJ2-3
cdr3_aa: ASSPFAQGGSTDTQY

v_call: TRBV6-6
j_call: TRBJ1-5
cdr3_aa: ASSYSRGGQPQH

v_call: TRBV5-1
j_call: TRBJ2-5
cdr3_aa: ASSLEGRLQETQY